Below, 6 T cell receptor beta chains from the same sample are listed, as sequenced in a study of T cells in Graves' hyperthyroidism and ophthalmopathy. Amplification yielded TCR beta CDR3 regions, with RNA transcripts as the source. When the TCR CDR3 underwent first-round RT-PCR, the HTBI primer set was used. One entry per CDR3 protein results from TCRdb running MiXCR on the multiplex PCR reads. The sample has more than 50,000 distinct CDR3 sequences; about 57% are singletons. Sequenced: blood. The receptors stem from a woman aged 60-75 years with Graves' ophthalmopathy.

The chain combines TRBV19 with TRBJ1-1, with TRBD1 matching 9 bases. The V gene's germline CDR1 is LNHDA and CDR2 SQIVND (reference sequence). V shed 7 bases and J 5 bases; nucleotides not matched to a gene: 5. This CDR3 region has 13 residues. DNA for the CDR3: TGTGCCAGTAAAAGGACAGGGGAAACTGAAGCTTTCTTT. This encodes CASKRTGETEAFF.

The chain couples TRBV5-1 to TRBJ2-5; D is unclear. The CDR3 length is 14 residues. In germline, CDR1 is SGHRS, CDR2 YFSETQ. V was clipped by 1 base and J by 4 bases, with 11 bases between them. CDR3 in amino acids: CASSLQAGGETQYF. The CDR3 DNA follows: TGCGCCAGCAGCTTGCAAGCCGGCGGAGAGACCCAGTACTTC.

This clonotype was detected ten times or more. V gene TRBV6-1 combines with J gene TRBJ1-2; no clear D gene. The CDR3 runs 17 residues. The V end lost 2 bases, the J end lost 3 bases, and 19 bases lay between the germline ends. Germline V lookup: CDR1 MNHNS, CDR2 SASEGT. The CDR3 is CASSEHGGRLVDYGYTF. DNA for the CDR3: TGTGCCAGCAGTGAACACGGTGGGCGGCTGGTGGACTATGGCTACACCTTC.

Comments on this clonotype: This CDR3 is missing its conserved last phenylalanine or tryptophan, likely due to a read error. Because the CDR3's place on the DNA is in doubt, the DNA is left out and the CDR3 is given as listed by TCRdb. The chain combines TRBV5-1 with TRBJ1-6. The CDR3 contains 9 residues when both ends are counted. In germline, CDR1 is SGHRS, CDR2 YFSETQ. CDR3 sequence reads: CASSLEGSS.

Remarks on this clonotype: Because it lacks the conserved phenylalanine or tryptophan at the end, this CDR3 is likely a read error. No DNA is shown, since the ends of the CDR3 on it are uncertain; the CDR3 is the one TCRdb lists. The genes are TRBV19 and TRBJ2-2. The CDR3 is 16 amino acids long, termini counted. Germline lookup yields CDR1 LNHDA and CDR2 SQIVND (reference sequence). The CDR3 reads CASSIVGGSGHRGAVV.

About this clonotype: A single base separates this from a much larger clone, so it may be a read error. This chain uses TRBV30 with TRBJ1-1; a possible D gene is TRBD1 (5 bases). V was trimmed by 5 bases and J by 6 bases, leaving 10 bases between them. The CDR3 extends over 11 amino acids. Germline V CDR1 and CDR2: GTSNPN, SVGIG (reference sequence). CDR3 in DNA: TGTGCCTGGCCCATGGGGGCTGAAGCTTTCTTT. Residues: CAWPMGAEAFF.